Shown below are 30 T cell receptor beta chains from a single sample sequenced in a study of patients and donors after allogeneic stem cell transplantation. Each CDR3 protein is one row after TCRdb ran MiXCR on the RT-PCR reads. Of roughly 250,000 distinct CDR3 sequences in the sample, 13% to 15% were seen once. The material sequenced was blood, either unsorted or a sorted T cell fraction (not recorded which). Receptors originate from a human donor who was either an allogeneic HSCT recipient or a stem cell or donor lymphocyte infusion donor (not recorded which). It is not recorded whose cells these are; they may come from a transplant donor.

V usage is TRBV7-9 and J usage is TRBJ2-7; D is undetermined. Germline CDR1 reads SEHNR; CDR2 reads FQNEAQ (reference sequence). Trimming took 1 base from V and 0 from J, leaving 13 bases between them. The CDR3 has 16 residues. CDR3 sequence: CASSLDFAESSYEQYF. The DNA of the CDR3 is TGTGCCAGCAGCTTAGACTTCGCAGAGAGCTCCTACGAGCAGTACTTC. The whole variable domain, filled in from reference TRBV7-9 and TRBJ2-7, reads DTGVSQNPRHKITKRGQNVTFRCDPISEHNRLYWYRQTLGQGPEFLTYFQNEAQLEKSRLLSDRFSAERPKGSFSTLEIQRTEQGDSAMYLCASSLDFAESSYEQYFGPGTRLTVT.

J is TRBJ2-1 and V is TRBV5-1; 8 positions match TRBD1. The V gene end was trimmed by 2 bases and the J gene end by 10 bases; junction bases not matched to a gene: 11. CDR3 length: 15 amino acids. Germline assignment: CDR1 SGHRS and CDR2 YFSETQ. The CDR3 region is CASSFGQGSIGEQFF. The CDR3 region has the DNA TGCGCCAGCAGCTTCGGACAGGGATCCATCGGGGAGCAGTTCTTC.

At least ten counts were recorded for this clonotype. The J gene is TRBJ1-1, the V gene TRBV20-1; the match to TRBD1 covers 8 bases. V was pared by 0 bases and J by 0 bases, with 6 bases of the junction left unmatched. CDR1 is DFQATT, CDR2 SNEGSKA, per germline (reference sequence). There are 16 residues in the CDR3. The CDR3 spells CSARDPRTGLNTEAFF. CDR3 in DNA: TGCAGTGCTAGAGATCCCCGGACAGGGCTGAACACTGAAGCTTTCTTT.

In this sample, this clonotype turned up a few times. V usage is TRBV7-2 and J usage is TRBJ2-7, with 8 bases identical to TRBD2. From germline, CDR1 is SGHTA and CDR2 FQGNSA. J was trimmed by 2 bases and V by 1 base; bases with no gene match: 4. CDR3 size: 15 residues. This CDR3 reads CASSLEPAGAYEQYF. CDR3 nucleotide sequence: TGTGCCAGCAGCTTAGAGCCAGCGGGAGCCTACGAGCAGTACTTC.

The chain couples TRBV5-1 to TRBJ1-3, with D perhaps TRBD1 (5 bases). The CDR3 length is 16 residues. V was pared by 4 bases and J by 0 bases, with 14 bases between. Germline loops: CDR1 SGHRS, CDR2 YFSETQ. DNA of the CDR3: TGCGCCAGCAGCCCAATTTCGGGGGGCTCTGGAAACACCATATATTTT. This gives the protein CASSPISGGSGNTIYF.

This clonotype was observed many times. Here the CDR3 DNA reads TGTGCCAGCGGGACAGGGGCGAACACCGGGGAGCTGTTTTTT. Its translation: CASGTGANTGELFF. The rearrangement links TRBV2 to TRBJ2-2; 10 bases fit TRBD1. CDR1 SNHLY and CDR2 FYNNEI come from the germline V gene. The CDR3 loop spans 14 amino acids. J lost 0 bases, V lost 8 bases, and 0 bases had no gene match.

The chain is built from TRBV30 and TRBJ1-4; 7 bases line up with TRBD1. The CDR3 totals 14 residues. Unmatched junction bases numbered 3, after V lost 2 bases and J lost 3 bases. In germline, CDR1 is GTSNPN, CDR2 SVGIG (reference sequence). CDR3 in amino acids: CAWSITGANEKLFF. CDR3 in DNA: TGTGCCTGGAGTATCACAGGGGCTAATGAAAAACTGTTTTTT.

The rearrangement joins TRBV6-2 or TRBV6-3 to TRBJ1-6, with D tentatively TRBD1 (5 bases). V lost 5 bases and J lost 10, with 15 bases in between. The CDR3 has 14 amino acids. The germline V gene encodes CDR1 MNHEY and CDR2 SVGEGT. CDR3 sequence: CASSNQGKESPLHF. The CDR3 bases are TGTGCCAGCAGTAACCAGGGAAAAGAATCACCCCTCCACTTT.

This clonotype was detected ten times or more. CDR3 amino acids: CASQTDTQYF. CDR3 sequence (DNA): TGTGCCAGCCAAACAGATACGCAGTATTTT. This sequence joins TRBV2 and TRBJ2-3; D not certain. V gave up 8 bases and J gave up 3 bases, with 3 bases separating them. This CDR3 comprises 10 residues. In germline, CDR1 is SNHLY, CDR2 FYNNEI.

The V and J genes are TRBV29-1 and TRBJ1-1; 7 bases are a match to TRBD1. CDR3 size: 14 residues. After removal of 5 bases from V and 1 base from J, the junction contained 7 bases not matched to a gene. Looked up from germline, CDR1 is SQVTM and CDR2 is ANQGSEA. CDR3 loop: CSVHQTGRNTEAFF. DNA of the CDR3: TGCAGCGTTCATCAGACAGGGAGGAACACTGAAGCTTTCTTT.

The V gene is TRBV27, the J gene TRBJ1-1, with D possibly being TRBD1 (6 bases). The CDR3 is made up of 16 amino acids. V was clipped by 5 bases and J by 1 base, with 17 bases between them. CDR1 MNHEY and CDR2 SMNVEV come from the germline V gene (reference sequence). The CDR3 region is CASSPRQAGGNTEAFF. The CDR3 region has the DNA TGTGCCAGCAGTCCCAGACAGGCAGGAGGGAACACTGAAGCTTTCTTT.

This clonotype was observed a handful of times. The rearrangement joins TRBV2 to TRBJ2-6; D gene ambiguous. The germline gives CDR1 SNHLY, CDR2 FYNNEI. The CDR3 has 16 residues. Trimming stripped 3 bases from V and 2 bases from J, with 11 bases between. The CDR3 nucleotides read TGTGCCAGCAGTGACCGAACCGCCGCTGGGGCCAACGTCCTGACTTTC. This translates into CASSDRTAAGANVLTF.

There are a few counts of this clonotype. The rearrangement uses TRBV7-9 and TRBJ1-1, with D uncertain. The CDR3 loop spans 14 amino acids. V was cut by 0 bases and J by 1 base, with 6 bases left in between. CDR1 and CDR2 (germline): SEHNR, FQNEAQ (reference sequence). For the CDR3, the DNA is TGTGCCAGCAGCTTAGCGCAAGCGAACACTGAAGCTTTCTTT. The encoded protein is CASSLAQANTEAFF. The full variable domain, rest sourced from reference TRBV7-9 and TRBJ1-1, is DTGVSQNPRHKITKRGQNVTFRCDPISEHNRLYWYRQTLGQGPEFLTYFQNEAQLEKSRLLSDRFSAERPKGSFSTLEIQRTEQGDSAMYLCASSLAQANTEAFFGQGTRLTVV.

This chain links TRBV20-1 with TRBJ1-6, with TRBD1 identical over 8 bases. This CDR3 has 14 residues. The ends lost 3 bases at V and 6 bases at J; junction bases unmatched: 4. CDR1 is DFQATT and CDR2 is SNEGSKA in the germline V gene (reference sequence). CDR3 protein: CSARDRATNSPLHF. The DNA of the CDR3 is TGCAGTGCTAGGGACAGGGCGACTAATTCACCCCTCCACTTT.

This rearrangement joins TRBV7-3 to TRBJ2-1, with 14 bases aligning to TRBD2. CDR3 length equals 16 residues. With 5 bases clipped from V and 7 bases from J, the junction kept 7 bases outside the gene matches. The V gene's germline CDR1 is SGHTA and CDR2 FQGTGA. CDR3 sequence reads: CASSTPGLAGVNEQFF. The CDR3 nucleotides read TGTGCCAGCAGCACACCGGGACTAGCGGGAGTAAATGAGCAGTTCTTC.

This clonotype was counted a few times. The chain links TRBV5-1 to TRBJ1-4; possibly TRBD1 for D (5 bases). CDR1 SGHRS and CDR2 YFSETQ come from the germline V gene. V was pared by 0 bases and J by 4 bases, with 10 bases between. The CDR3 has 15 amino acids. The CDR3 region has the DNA TGCGCCAGCAGCTTGGCCGGGGGGGGTAATGAAAAACTGTTTTTT. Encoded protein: CASSLAGGGNEKLFF.

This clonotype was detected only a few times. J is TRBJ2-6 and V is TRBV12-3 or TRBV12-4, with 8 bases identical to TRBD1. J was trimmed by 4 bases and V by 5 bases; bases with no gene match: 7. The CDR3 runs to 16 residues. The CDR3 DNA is TGTGCCAGCAGTCCGAGAAGACAGGGGGGGGCCAACGTCCTGACTTTC. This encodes CASSPRRQGGANVLTF.

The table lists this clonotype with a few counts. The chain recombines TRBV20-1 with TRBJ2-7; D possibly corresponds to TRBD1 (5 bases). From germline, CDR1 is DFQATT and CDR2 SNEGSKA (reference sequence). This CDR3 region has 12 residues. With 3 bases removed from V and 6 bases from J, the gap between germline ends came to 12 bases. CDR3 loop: CSASLGPGEQYF. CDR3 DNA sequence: TGCAGTGCTAGTCTGGGGCCGGGCGAGCAGTACTTC.

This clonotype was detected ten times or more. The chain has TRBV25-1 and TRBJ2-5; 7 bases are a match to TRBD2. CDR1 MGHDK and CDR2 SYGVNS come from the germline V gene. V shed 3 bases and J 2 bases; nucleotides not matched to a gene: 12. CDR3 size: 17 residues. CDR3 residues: CASSDPRRASGQETQYF. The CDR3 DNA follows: TGTGCCAGCAGTGATCCGAGGCGGGCTAGCGGTCAAGAGACCCAGTACTTC.

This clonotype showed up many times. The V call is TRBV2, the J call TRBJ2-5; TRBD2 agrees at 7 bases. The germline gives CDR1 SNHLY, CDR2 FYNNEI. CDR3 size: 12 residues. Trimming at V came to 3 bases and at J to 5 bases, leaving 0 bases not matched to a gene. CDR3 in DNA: TGTGCCAGCAGTGAGGGAGGGGAGACCCAGTACTTC. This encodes CASSEGGETQYF.

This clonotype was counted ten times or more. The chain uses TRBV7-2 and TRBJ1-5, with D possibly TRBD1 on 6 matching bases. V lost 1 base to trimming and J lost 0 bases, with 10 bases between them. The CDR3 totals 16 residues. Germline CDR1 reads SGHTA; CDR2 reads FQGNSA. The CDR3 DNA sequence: TGTGCCAGCAGCTTAGAGGGGGGATATAGCAATCAGCCCCAGCATTTT. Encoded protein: CASSLEGGYSNQPQHF.

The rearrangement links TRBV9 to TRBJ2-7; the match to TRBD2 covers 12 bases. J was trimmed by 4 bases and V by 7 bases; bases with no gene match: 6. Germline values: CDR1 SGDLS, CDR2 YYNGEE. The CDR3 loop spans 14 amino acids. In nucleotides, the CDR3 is TGTGCCAGCGGGATGGGACTAGCGGGTTACGAGCAGTACTTC. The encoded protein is CASGMGLAGYEQYF.

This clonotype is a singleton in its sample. For the CDR3, the DNA is TGTGCCAGCAGCCAGGGTGTCTGGGCCGGGGAGCTGTTTTTT. Amino acids: CASSQGVWAGELFF. This rearrangement joins TRBV7-3 to TRBJ2-2; D might be TRBD1 (5 bases). Between the trimmed V and J ends, which lost 5 bases and 6 bases, there was a span of 13 bases. Germline V lookup: CDR1 SGHTA, CDR2 FQGTGA. The CDR3 totals 14 residues.

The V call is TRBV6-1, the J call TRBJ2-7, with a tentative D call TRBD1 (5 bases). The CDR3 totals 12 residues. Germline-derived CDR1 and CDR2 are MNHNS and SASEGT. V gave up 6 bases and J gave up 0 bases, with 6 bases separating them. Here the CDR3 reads CASRTASYEQYF. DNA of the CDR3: TGTGCCAGCAGGACAGCCTCCTACGAGCAGTACTTC.

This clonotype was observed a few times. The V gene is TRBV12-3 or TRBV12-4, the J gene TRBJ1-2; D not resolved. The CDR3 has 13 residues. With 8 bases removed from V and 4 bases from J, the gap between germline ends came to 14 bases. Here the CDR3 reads CASGIRTGYGYTF. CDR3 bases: TGTGCCAGCGGGATTCGGACGGGCTATGGCTACACCTTC.

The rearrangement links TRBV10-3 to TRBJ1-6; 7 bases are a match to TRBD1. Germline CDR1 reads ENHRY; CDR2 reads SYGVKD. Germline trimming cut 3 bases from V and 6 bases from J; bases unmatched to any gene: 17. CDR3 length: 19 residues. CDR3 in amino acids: CAISDPSFSQGGSNSPLHF. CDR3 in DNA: TGTGCCATCAGTGACCCATCTTTTTCCCAGGGGGGGAGTAATTCACCCCTCCACTTT.

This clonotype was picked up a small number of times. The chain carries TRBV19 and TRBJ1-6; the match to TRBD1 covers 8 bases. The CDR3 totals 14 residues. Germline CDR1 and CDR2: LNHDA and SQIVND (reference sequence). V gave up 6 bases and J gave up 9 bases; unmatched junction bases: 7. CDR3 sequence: CASRRGQGSSPLHF. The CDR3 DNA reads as TGTGCCAGTAGGCGCGGACAGGGATCTTCACCCCTCCACTTT.

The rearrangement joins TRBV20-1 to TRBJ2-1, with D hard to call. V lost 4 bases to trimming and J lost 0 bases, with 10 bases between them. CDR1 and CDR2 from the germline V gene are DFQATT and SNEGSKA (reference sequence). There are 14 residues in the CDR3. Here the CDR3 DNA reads TGCAGTGCTACCCGTGACGTCTCCTACAATGAGCAGTTCTTC. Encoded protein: CSATRDVSYNEQFF.

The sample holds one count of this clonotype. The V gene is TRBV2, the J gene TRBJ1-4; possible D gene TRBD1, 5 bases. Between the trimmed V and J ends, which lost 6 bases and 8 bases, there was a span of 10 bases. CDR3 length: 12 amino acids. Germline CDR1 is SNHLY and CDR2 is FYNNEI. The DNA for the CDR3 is TGTGCCAGCAGGGACTGGGACGAAAAACTGTTTTTT. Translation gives CASRDWDEKLFF.

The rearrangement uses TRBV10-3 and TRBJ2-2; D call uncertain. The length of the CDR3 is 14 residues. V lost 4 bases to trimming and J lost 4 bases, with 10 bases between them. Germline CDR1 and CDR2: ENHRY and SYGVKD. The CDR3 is CAISGLNPTGELFF. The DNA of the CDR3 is TGTGCCATCAGTGGATTGAACCCCACCGGGGAGCTGTTTTTT.